Below are 17 T cell receptor beta chains sequenced from a single sample in a study of identical twins. From the 5' RACE reads, TCRdb called clonotypes with MiXCR, one entry per CDR3 protein. This sample has 250,000 or so distinct CDR3 sequences, with approximately 7.3% found just once. These sequences were also reported in another study, on yellow fever vaccine responses in identical twins.

The sequencing sample was made of CD8+ T cells sorted from blood. The source of these receptors is a woman aged 18-29 years in good health.

This clonotype was detected many times. The V call is TRBV29-1, the J call TRBJ1-1; TRBD1 is a possible D gene (6 bases). This CDR3 spans 16 amino acids. CDR1 and CDR2 from the germline V gene are SQVTM and ANQGSEA. V was clipped by 5 bases and J by 1 base, with 20 bases between them. CDR3 amino acids: CSVTSGTLLSNTEAFF. The CDR3 bases are TGCAGCGTTACCTCCGGGACACTCTTATCGAACACTGAAGCTTTCTTT.

This clonotype has more than one count but fewer than ten. V gene TRBV6-1 combines with J gene TRBJ2-1; D possibly matches TRBD1 or TRBD2 (7 bases each). The CDR3 spans 14 residues. The ends were cut back, 7 bases at V and 3 bases at J, with 13 bases in the middle. Germline lookup yields CDR1 MNHNS and CDR2 SASEGT. As DNA, the CDR3 is TGTGCCAGCAATCAGGGGGAGGGCTACAATGAGCAGTTCTTC. Amino acids: CASNQGEGYNEQFF.

The CDR3 here is CASSAGTSGDYNEQFF. As DNA, the CDR3 is TGTGCCAGCAGCGCCGGGACTAGCGGAGATTACAATGAGCAGTTCTTC. The gene calls are TRBV7-9 and TRBJ2-1; 11 nucleotides align to TRBD2. The germline gives CDR1 SEHNR, CDR2 FQNEAQ (reference sequence). V gave up 5 bases and J gave up 4 bases; unmatched junction bases: 7. The CDR3 has 16 amino acids.

This clonotype was seen ten or more times. V and J are TRBV29-1 and TRBJ2-1; D might be TRBD2 (5 bases). Germline V lookup: CDR1 SQVTM, CDR2 ANQGSEA. CDR3 length: 13 residues. The V and J ends lost 8 bases and 0 bases respectively, with 11 bases between them. The CDR3 sequence: CSTEVSSYNEQFF. The CDR3 region has the DNA TGCAGCACGGAGGTCAGCTCCTACAATGAGCAGTTCTTC.

This clonotype was recorded a few times. The rearrangement uses TRBV12-3 or TRBV12-4 and TRBJ2-7; TRBD2 matches 8 bases. The CDR3 contains 15 residues. The V segment lost 6 bases and the J segment 3 bases; nucleotides outside the gene matches: 10. The CDR3 loop is CASSPTSGPFYEQYF. The CDR3, as DNA: TGTGCCAGCAGCCCAACTAGCGGCCCATTCTACGAGCAGTACTTC.

This clonotype was seen at least ten times. The chain couples TRBV5-5 to TRBJ2-1; 7 nucleotides align to TRBD1. Losses at the gene ends were 4 bases for V and 4 bases for J; bases not matched to a gene: 8. There are 15 residues in the CDR3. The germline V gene encodes CDR1 SGHKS and CDR2 YYEKEE (reference sequence). CDR3 nucleotide sequence: TGTGCCAGCAGCCCGCATTGGGACAGTTACAATGAGCAGTTCTTC. Translating it yields CASSPHWDSYNEQFF.

The chain has TRBV6-4 and TRBJ2-1; D is perhaps TRBD1 (6 bases). The V end lost 5 bases, the J end lost 5 bases, and 13 bases lay between the germline ends. This CDR3 is built from 14 residues. Germline V gene data show CDR1 as MRHNA and CDR2 as SNTAGT. The CDR3 nucleotides are TGTGCCAGCAGTTTTACAGGGAGAGACAATGAGCAGTTCTTC. It is translated as CASSFTGRDNEQFF.

A few counts support this clonotype. This rearrangement joins TRBV6-4 to TRBJ2-1; TRBD2 aligns across 8 bases. This CDR3 comprises 16 residues. V lost 2 bases to trimming and J lost 7 bases; unmatched junction nucleotides: 10. The germline gives CDR1 MRHNA, CDR2 SNTAGT. The CDR3 loop reads CASSDAHGGGSNEQFF. CDR3 DNA sequence: TGTGCCAGCAGTGACGCACACGGCGGGGGGTCTAATGAGCAGTTCTTC.

This clonotype was found many times. At one of its ends the junction is not consistent with the germline gene, which may arise from a read error. This chain connects TRBV12-3 or TRBV12-4 to TRBJ2-3, with 10 bases lining up with TRBD2. The CDR3 spans 14 residues. In DNA form, the CDR3 reads TGTGCCAGCAGTCTAGCGGGAGTGGGGGATACGCAGTATTTT. Amino acids: CASSLAGVGDTQYF.

The CDR3: CASSLSRGPSNQPQHF. The CDR3 DNA follows: TGTGCCAGCAGTTTATCAAGGGGGCCGAGCAATCAGCCCCAGCATTTT. V usage is TRBV28 and J usage is TRBJ1-5, with 7 bases matching TRBD1. The germline CDR1 and CDR2 sequences are MDHEN and SYDVKM. The V segment lost 1 base and the J segment 1 base; nucleotides outside the gene matches: 4. CDR3 size: 16 residues.

The sample holds many counts of this clonotype. The chain joins TRBV20-1 to TRBJ1-3; maybe TRBD1 (5 bases). The V gene's germline CDR1 is DFQATT and CDR2 SNEGSKA (reference sequence). CDR3 length: 14 residues. V was trimmed by 0 bases and J by 5 bases, leaving 11 bases between them. CDR3 amino acids: CSARDAGTRNTIYF. The CDR3 nucleotides are TGCAGTGCTAGAGATGCTGGGACCCGAAACACCATATATTTT.

This clonotype appeared a few times. The chain employs TRBV7-8 and TRBJ2-3, with TRBD2 matching 11 bases. There are 16 residues in the CDR3. V shed 7 bases, J shed 6 bases, and the junction held 12 bases outside the gene matches. Germline CDR1 and CDR2: SGHVS and FQNEAQ. In DNA form, the CDR3 reads TGTGCCAGCACCCAATTGACTAGCGGGGATCCGGATACGCAGTATTTT. Translating it yields CASTQLTSGDPDTQYF.

There are many counts of this clonotype. The V and J genes are TRBV15 and TRBJ2-1, with TRBD1 matching 8 bases. This CDR3 is 13 amino acids long. After removal of 9 bases from V and 2 bases from J, the junction contained 3 bases not matched to a gene. In germline, CDR1 is LNHNV, CDR2 YYDKDF (reference sequence). The CDR3 DNA follows: TGTGCCACGAGACAGGGGACCTACAATGAGCAGTTCTTC. Translating it yields CATRQGTYNEQFF.

In DNA, the CDR3 is TGTGCCAGCAGCTTATTGGGGTCTGGTGGACAGCTCACCGGGGAGCTGTTTTTT. It translates to CASSLLGSGGQLTGELFF. The chain joins TRBV7-8 to TRBJ2-2; D may be TRBD1 (6 bases). The CDR3 spans 18 residues. CDR1 is SGHVS and CDR2 is FQNEAQ in the germline V gene. Trimming pared 2 bases from V and 4 bases from J, leaving 20 bases between.

The sample holds many counts of this clonotype. The chain employs TRBV27 and TRBJ2-7, with TRBD1 matching 9 bases. The CDR3 consists of 14 residues. Trimming at V came to 5 bases and at J to 7 bases, leaving 9 bases not matched to a gene. Germline lookup yields CDR1 MNHEY and CDR2 SMNVEV (reference sequence). CDR3 protein: CASSPGQGFWEQYF. The CDR3 coding sequence is TGTGCCAGCAGTCCGGGACAGGGCTTTTGGGAGCAGTACTTC.

There are many counts of this clonotype. The chain couples TRBV12-3 or TRBV12-4 to TRBJ2-5, with no clear D. V dropped 1 base and J dropped 2 bases, with 2 bases sitting between them. CDR3 length: 12 residues. This chain's CDR3 is CASSLVQETQYF. In DNA, the CDR3 is TGTGCCAGCAGTTTAGTACAAGAGACCCAGTACTTC.

This clonotype has more than one count but fewer than ten. The V call is TRBV4-1, the J call TRBJ2-7; weak D call: TRBD2 (7 bases). The CDR3 extends over 16 amino acids. Trimming took 0 bases from V and 3 from J, leaving 15 bases between them. Germline CDR1 is MGHRA and CDR2 is YSYEKL. CDR3 residues: CASSQDVGGVVYEQYV. CDR3 nucleotide sequence: TGCGCCAGCAGCCAAGATGTAGGGGGGGTGGTCTACGAGCAGTACGTC.